This TCR beta chain came from a study of Tregs in tolerant kidney transplant recipients. General observations from the study: Some patients' samples used different primers over time, so nucleotide sequences weren't comparable. Biological reproducibility was not directly addressed in this study.

Related graft donors supplied nonmyeloablative bone marrow transplants, and mixed chimerism was transient. Thawed PBMCs were FACS-sorted into unstimulated CD4+CD25+CD127- regulatory T cells, CD4+CD25- non-regulatory cells, CD4 and CD8 cells. Note on this clone: Its antigen is undetermined. Sequencing ends 3 residues short of the CDR3 end; the germline J gene provides the rest.

This CDR3 is 13 amino acids long. Germline V gives CDR1 SGHTA, CDR2 FQGNSA. The ends were cut back, 9 bases at V and 0 bases at J, with 11 bases in the middle. Sequenced by immunoSEQ multiplex PCR; TCRdb stores in-frame clones only, minus some. With tens of thousands of clones in the sample, the ten largest clones hold approximately 1.9%. The TCR sequence derives from a human patient who received a combined kidney and bone marrow transplant. The T cells may partly be graft donor cells. The specimen was CD4+ T cells from blood (PBMCs), collected 24 months after the transplant. The chain has TRBV7-2 and TRBJ2-5; D is perhaps TRBD2 (5 bases). The CDR3 protein is CASAPGYQETQYF. The sequenced CDR3 bases are TGTGCCAGTGCCCCGGGGTACCAAGAGACC.